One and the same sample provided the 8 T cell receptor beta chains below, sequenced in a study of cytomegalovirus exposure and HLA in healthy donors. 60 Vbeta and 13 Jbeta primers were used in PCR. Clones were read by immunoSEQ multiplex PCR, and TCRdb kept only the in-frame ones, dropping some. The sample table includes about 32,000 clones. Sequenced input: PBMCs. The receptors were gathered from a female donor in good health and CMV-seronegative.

CDR3 coding DNA: TGTGCCAGCAGCTTACGGGGGGCCGACGAGCAGTACTTC. Translated: CASSLRGADEQYF. V gene TRBV7-2 combines with J gene TRBJ2-7; possible D gene TRBD2, 7 bases. Germline CDR1 SGHTA, CDR2 FQGNSA. Trimming stripped 2 bases from V and 5 bases from J, with 10 bases between. The CDR3 has 13 amino acids.

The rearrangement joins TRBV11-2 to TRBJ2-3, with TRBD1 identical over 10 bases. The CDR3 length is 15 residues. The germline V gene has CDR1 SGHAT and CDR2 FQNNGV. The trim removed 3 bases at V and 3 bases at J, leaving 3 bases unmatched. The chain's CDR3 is CASSLGTGVTDTQYF. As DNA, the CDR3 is TGTGCCAGCAGCTTGGGGACAGGGGTAACAGATACGCAGTATTTT.

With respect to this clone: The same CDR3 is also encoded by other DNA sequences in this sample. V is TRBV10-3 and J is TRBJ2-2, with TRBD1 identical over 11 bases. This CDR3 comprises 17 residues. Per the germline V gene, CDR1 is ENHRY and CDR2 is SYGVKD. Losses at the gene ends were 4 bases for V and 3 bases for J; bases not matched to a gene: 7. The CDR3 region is CAISGERGQGDTGELFF. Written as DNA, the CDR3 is TGTGCCATCAGTGGGGAACGGGGACAGGGGGACACCGGGGAGCTGTTTTTT.

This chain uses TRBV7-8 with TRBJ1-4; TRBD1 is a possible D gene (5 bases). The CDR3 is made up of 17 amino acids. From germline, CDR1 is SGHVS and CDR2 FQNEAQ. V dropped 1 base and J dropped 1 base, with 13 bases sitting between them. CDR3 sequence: CASSLVGGWETNEKLFF. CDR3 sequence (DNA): TGTGCCAGCAGCTTAGTGGGGGGGTGGGAAACTAATGAAAAACTGTTTTTT. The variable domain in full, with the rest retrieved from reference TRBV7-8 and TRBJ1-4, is GAGVSQSPRYKVAKRGQDVALRCDPISGHVSLFWYQQALGQGPEFLTYFQNEAQLDKSGLPSDRFFAERPEGSVSTLKIQRTQQEDSAVYLCASSLVGGWETNEKLFFGSGTQLSVL.

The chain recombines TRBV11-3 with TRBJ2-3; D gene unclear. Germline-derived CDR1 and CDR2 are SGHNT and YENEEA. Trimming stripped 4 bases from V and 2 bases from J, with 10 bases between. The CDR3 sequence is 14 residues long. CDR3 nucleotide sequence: TGTGCCAGCAGCTCCGTGCGGTCCACAGATACGCAGTATTTT. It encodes CASSSVRSTDTQYF. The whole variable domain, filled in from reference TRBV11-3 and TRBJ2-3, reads EAGVVQSPRYKIIEKKQPVAFWCNPISGHNTLYWYLQNLGQGPELLIRYENEEAVDDSQLPKDRFSAERLKGVDSTLKIQPAELGDSAVYLCASSSVRSTDTQYFGPGTRLTVL.

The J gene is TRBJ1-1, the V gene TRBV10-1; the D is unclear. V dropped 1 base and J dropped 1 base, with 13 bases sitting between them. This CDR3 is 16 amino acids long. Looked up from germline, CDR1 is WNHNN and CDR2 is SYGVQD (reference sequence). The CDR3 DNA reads TGCGCCAGCAGTGAGTTGGCCCTGGCAAGGAACACTGAAGCTTTCTTT. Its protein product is CASSELALARNTEAFF.

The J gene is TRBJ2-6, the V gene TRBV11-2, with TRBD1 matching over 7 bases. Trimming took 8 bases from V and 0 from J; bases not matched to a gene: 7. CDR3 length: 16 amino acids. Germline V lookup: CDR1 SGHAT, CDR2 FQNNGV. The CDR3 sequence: CASADRVRSGANVLTF. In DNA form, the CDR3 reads TGTGCCAGCGCAGACAGGGTCCGCTCTGGGGCCAACGTCCTGACTTTC.

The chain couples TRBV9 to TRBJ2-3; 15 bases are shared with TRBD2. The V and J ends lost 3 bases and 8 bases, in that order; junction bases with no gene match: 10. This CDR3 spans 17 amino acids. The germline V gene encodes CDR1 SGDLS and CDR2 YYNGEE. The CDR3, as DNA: TGTGCCAGCAGCGAACACCCCGGGACTAGCGGGGGGAGTACGCAGTATTTT. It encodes CASSEHPGTSGGSTQYF.